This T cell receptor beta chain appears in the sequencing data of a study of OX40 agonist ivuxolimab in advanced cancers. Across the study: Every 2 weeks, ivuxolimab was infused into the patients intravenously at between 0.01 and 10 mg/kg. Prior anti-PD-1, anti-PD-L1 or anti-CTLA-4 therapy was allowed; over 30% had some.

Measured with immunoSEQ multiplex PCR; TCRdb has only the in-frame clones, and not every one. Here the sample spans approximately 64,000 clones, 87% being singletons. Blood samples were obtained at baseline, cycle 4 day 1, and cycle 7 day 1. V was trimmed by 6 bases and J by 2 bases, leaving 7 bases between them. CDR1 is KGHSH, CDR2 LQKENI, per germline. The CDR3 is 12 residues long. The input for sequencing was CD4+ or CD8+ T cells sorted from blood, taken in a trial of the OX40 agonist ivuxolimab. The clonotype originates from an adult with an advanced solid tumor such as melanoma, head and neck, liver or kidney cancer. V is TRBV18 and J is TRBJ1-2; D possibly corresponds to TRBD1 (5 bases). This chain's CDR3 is CASSGTNYGYTF. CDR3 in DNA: TGTGCCAGCTCGGGGACGAACTATGGCTACACCTTC.